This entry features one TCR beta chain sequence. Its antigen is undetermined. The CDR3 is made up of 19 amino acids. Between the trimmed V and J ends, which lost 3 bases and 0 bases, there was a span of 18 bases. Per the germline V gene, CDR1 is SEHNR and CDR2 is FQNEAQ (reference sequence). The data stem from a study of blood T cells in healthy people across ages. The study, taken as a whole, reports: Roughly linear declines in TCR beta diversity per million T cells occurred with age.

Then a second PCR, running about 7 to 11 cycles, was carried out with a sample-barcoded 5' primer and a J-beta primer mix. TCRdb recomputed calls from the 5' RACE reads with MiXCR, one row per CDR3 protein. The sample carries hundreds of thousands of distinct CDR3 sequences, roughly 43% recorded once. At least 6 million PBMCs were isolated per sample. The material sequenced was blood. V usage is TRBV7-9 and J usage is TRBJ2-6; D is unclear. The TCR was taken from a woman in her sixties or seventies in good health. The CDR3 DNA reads TGTGCCAGCAGCTTGATTTATCGGATCCCGTTCTCTGGGGCCAACGTCCTGACTTTC. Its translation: CASSLIYRIPFSGANVLTF. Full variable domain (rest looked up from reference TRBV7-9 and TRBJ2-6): DTGVSQNPRHKITKRGQNVTFRCDPISEHNRLYWYRQTLGQGPEFLTYFQNEAQLEKSRLLSDRFSAERPKGSFSTLEIQRTEQGDSAMYLCASSLIYRIPFSGANVLTFGAGSRLTVL.